A selection of T cell receptor beta chains follows, all from one sample in a study of blood T cell repertoires in COVID-19. Assay used: immunoSEQ multiplex PCR; TCRdb lists only in-frame clones, some missing. The data show some 130,000 clones, approximately 81% seen once. The sample taken for sequencing was PBMCs or T cells enriched from blood (not recorded which). All receptors derive from a man in his forties or fifties with acute COVID-19. Each CDR3 is given with its conserved first and last residue. Each record gives: J gene, clone size, D gene, V gene, CDR3 protein. D genes are given only for firm matches. Some rows have no size entry. The others give once, few or many, or a class for an expanded clone.

J gene: TRBJ1-2
clone size: -
D gene: TRBD1
V gene: TRBV27
CDR3 protein: CASGTRGFGYTF

J gene: TRBJ1-1
clone size: -
D gene: TRBD1
V gene: TRBV19
CDR3 protein: CASSKTGGVNTEAFF

J gene: TRBJ2-2
clone size: -
D gene: -
V gene: TRBV28
CDR3 protein: CASSSTGLGSGELFF

J gene: TRBJ1-4
clone size: -
D gene: -
V gene: TRBV14
CDR3 protein: CASSPGDNWGAKLFF

J gene: TRBJ1-1
clone size: few
D gene: -
V gene: TRBV7-9
CDR3 protein: CASSWRGSEAFF

J gene: TRBJ2-1
clone size: -
D gene: TRBD2
V gene: TRBV19
CDR3 protein: CASSPTSGYYNEQFF

J gene: TRBJ2-5
clone size: -
D gene: TRBD2
V gene: TRBV30
CDR3 protein: CASSSGGLETQYF

J gene: TRBJ1-5
clone size: -
D gene: -
V gene: TRBV19
CDR3 protein: CASSDLNQGNQPQHF

J gene: TRBJ1-5
clone size: few
D gene: TRBD1
V gene: TRBV6-5
CDR3 protein: CASSYSDRVSQPQHF

J gene: TRBJ1-6
clone size: -
D gene: -
V gene: TRBV20-1
CDR3 protein: CSASTSGPQGSPLHF

J gene: TRBJ2-2
clone size: -
D gene: -
V gene: TRBV5-1
CDR3 protein: CASSLGDILNTGELFF

J gene: TRBJ2-2
clone size: -
D gene: TRBD1
V gene: TRBV10-2
CDR3 protein: CASLQGENTGELFF

J gene: TRBJ2-1
clone size: -
D gene: -
V gene: TRBV28
CDR3 protein: CASNLRLRTDNEQFF

J gene: TRBJ2-2
clone size: few
D gene: TRBD2
V gene: TRBV5-1
CDR3 protein: CASSPGLAGAGTGELFF

J gene: TRBJ1-2
clone size: -
D gene: TRBD1
V gene: TRBV7-2
CDR3 protein: CASSLAPAGTGTYTF

J gene: TRBJ1-2
clone size: -
D gene: TRBD1
V gene: TRBV28
CDR3 protein: CASRRTGGGYGYTF

J gene: TRBJ2-2
clone size: -
D gene: -
V gene: TRBV5-1
CDR3 protein: CASSLAQGESGELFF

J gene: TRBJ2-3
clone size: -
D gene: TRBD2
V gene: TRBV9
CDR3 protein: CASSPRVGGPTDTQYF

J gene: TRBJ1-6
clone size: -
D gene: -
V gene: TRBV3-1/TRBV3-2
CDR3 protein: CASSQGDTLYNSPLHF

J gene: TRBJ1-1
clone size: -
D gene: TRBD1
V gene: TRBV9
CDR3 protein: CASSAGGRLNTEAFF

J gene: TRBJ1-1
clone size: -
D gene: -
V gene: TRBV2
CDR3 protein: CASRNLPDTEAFF

J gene: TRBJ1-5
clone size: -
D gene: TRBD1
V gene: TRBV6-2/TRBV6-3
CDR3 protein: CASSTTGADVGPQHF

J gene: TRBJ1-5
clone size: -
D gene: -
V gene: TRBV3-1/TRBV3-2
CDR3 protein: CASSQSGSNQPQHF

J gene: TRBJ2-3
clone size: -
D gene: TRBD2
V gene: TRBV5-4
CDR3 protein: CASSARVAGASTDTQYF

J gene: TRBJ1-1
clone size: -
D gene: -
V gene: TRBV29-1
CDR3 protein: CSVEGQLEAFF

J gene: TRBJ2-7
clone size: once
D gene: -
V gene: TRBV27
CDR3 protein: CASSPWGGSDSYEQYF

J gene: TRBJ1-4
clone size: once
D gene: -
V gene: TRBV14
CDR3 protein: CASRGQGSGEKLFF

J gene: TRBJ1-3
clone size: -
D gene: -
V gene: TRBV12-3/TRBV12-4
CDR3 protein: CASTGRGNTIYF

J gene: TRBJ2-1
clone size: -
D gene: -
V gene: TRBV20-1
CDR3 protein: CSASPYNEQFF

J gene: TRBJ2-2
clone size: -
D gene: -
V gene: TRBV7-6
CDR3 protein: CASSPYGQGTGELFF

J gene: TRBJ2-3
clone size: -
D gene: TRBD1
V gene: TRBV4-1
CDR3 protein: CASSHRLTGGMTDTQYF

J gene: TRBJ1-1
clone size: -
D gene: TRBD1
V gene: TRBV10-3
CDR3 protein: CAISDANRAGGNTEAFF

J gene: TRBJ2-1
clone size: -
D gene: TRBD1
V gene: TRBV4-1
CDR3 protein: CASSQPTGGRNNEQFF

J gene: TRBJ1-1
clone size: -
D gene: TRBD1
V gene: TRBV29-1
CDR3 protein: CSAQGQGWVVETEAFF

J gene: TRBJ2-3
clone size: -
D gene: -
V gene: TRBV5-1
CDR3 protein: CASSLSGGTQYF

J gene: TRBJ1-4
clone size: -
D gene: TRBD1
V gene: TRBV27
CDR3 protein: CASSPQDRDGEKLFF

J gene: TRBJ2-3
clone size: -
D gene: -
V gene: TRBV25-1
CDR3 protein: CASSESLEQYF

J gene: TRBJ2-3
clone size: -
D gene: -
V gene: TRBV20-1
CDR3 protein: CSASLVGAVTDTQYF